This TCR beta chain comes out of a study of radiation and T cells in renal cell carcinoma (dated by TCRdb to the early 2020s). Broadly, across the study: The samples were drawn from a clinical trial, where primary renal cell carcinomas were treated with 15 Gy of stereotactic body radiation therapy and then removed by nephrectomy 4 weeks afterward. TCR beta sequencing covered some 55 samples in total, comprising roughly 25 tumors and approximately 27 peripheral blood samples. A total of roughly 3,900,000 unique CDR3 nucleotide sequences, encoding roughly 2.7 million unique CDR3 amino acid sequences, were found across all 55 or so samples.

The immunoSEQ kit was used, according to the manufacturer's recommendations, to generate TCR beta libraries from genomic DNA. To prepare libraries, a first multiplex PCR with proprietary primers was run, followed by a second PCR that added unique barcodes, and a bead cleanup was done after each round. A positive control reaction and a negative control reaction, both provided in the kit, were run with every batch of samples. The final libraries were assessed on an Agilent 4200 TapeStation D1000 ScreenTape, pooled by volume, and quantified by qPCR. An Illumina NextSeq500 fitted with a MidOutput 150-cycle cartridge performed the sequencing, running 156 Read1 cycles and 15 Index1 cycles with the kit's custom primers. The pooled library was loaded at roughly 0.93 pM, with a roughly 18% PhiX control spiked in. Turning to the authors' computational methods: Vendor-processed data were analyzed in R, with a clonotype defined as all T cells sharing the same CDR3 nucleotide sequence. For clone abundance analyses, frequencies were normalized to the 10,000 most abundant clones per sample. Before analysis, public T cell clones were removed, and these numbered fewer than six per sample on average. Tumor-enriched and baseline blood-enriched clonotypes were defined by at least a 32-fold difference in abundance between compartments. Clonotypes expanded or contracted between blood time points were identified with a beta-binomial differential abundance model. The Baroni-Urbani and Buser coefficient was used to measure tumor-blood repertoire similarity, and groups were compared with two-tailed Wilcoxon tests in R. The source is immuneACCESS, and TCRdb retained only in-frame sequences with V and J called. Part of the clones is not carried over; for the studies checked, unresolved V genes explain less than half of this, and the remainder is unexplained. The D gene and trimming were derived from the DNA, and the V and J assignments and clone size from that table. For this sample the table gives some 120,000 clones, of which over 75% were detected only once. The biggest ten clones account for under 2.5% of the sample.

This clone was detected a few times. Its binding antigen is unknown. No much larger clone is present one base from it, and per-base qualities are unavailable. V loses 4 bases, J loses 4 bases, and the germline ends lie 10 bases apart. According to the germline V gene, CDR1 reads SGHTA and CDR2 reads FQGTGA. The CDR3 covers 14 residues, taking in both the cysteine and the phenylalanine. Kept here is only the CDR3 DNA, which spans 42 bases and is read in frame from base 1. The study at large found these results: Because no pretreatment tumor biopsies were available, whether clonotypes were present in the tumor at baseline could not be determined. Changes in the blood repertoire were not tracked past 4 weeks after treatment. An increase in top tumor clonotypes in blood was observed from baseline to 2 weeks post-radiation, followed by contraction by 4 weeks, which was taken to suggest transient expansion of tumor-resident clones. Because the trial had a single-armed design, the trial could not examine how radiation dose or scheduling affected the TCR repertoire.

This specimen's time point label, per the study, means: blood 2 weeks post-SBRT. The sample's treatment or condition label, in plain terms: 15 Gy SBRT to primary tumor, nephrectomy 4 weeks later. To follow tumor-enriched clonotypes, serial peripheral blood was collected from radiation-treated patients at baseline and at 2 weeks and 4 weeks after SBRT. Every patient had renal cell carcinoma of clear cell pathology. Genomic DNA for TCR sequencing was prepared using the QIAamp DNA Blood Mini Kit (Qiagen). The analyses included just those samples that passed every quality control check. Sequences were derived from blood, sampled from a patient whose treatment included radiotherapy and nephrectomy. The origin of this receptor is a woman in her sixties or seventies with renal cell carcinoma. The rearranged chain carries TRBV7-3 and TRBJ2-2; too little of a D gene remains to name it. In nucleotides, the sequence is TGTGCCAGCAGCTCGGATCTTTTCACCGGGGAGCTGTTTTTT. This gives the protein CASSSDLFTGELFF.